The entry below describes one T cell receptor beta chain. Its specificity is not known. A 10-nucleotide random UMI tagged transcripts in template-switch 5'RACE cDNA synthesis. Over 190 million TCR-beta sequences from 15-18 subjects came from every sequencing run. TCRdb used MiXCR to reprocess the 5' RACE reads, holding one entry per CDR3 protein. The sample contains tens of thousands of distinct CDR3 sequences, approximately 14% of which appear only once. The data belong to a study of neurological immune-mediated disorders. Study results and caveats: The greatest TCR clonal expansion appeared in HTLV-1-associated myelopathy and the smallest, falling below healthy controls, in multiple sclerosis.

Time point defined: longitudinal time-point 1 (baseline). The germline V and J ends were trimmed by 12 bases and 1 base, with 20 bases remaining between them. CDR1 and CDR2 (germline): KGHDR, SFDVKD. The CDR3 covers 15 residues. The V gene is TRBV24-1, the J gene TRBJ2-5, with a possible D match to TRBD1 (6 bases). The specimen sequenced was PBMCs. The clonotype originates from a female donor with HTLV-1-associated myelopathy (HAM/TSP). The CDR3 region has the DNA TGTGCCGTTTCTCCGGGACACTCGTCCCAAGAGACCCAGTACTTC. Translating it yields CAVSPGHSSQETQYF.